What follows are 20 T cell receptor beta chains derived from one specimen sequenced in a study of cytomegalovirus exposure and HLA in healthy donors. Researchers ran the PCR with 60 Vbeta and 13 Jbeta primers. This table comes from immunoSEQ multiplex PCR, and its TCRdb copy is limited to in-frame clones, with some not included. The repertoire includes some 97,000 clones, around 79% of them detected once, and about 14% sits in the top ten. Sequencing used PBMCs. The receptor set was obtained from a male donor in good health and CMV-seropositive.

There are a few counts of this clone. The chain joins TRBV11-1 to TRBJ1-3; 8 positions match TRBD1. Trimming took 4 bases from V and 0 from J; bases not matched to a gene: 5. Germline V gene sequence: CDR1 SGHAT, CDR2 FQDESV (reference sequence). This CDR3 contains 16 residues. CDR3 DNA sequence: TGTGCCAGCAGCTCCAGTACAGGGGGCTCTGGAAACACCATATATTTT. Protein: CASSSSTGGSGNTIYF.

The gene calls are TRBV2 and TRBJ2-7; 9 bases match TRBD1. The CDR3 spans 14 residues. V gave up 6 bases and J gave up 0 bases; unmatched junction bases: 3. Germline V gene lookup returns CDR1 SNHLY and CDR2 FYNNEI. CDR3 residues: CASRGQGTSYEQYF. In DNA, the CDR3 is TGTGCCAGCAGGGGACAGGGTACCTCCTACGAGCAGTACTTC.

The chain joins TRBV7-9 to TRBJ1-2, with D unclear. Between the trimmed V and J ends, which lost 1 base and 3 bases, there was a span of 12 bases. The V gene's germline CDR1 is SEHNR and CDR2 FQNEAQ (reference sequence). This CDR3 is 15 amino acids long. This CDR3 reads CASSLGGGKDYGYTF. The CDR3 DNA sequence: TGTGCCAGCAGCTTAGGGGGAGGGAAGGACTATGGCTACACCTTC. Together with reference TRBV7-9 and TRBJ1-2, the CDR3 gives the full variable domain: DTGVSQNPRHKITKRGQNVTFRCDPISEHNRLYWYRQTLGQGPEFLTYFQNEAQLEKSRLLSDRFSAERPKGSFSTLEIQRTEQGDSAMYLCASSLGGGKDYGYTFGSGTRLTVV.

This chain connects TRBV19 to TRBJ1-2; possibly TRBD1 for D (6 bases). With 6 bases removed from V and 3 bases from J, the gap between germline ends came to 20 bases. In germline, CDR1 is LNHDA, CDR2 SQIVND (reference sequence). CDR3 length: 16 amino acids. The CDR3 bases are TGTGCCAGTAGCCACCCTCAGGGAGGGGGAGACTATGGCTACACCTTC. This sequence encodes CASSHPQGGGDYGYTF.

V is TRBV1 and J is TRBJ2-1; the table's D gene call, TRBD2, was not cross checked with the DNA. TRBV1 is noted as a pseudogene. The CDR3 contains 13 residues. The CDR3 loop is CTSSQPRGGKKFF. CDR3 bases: TGCACCAGCAGCCAGCCTAGGGGGGGCAAGAAGTTCTTC.

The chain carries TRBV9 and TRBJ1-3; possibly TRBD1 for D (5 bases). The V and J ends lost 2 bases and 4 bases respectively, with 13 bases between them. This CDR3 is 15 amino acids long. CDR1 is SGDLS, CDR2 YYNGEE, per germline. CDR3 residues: CASSVGGNLGNTIYF. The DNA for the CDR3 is TGTGCCAGCAGCGTCGGGGGAAATCTAGGAAACACCATATATTTT.

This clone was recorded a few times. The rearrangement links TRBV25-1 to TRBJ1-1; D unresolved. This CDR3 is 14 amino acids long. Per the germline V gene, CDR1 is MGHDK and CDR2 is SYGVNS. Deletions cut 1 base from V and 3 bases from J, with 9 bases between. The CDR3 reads CASSESYSYTEAFF. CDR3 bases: TGTGCCAGCAGTGAATCCTACAGCTACACTGAAGCTTTCTTT.

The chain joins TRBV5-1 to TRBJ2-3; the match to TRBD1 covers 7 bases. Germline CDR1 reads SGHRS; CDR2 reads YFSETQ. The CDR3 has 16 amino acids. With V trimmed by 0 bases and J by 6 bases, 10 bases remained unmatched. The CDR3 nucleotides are TGCGCCAGCAGCTTGGGCCTATTCACAGGGGCGGATACGCAGTATTTT. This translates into CASSLGLFTGADTQYF.

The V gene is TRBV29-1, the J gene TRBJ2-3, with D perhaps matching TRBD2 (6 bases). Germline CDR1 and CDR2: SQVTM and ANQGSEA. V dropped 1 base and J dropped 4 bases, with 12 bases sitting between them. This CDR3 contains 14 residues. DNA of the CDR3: TGCAGCGTTGAAGGGCCAACGGGGGCAGATACGCAGTATTTT. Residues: CSVEGPTGADTQYF.

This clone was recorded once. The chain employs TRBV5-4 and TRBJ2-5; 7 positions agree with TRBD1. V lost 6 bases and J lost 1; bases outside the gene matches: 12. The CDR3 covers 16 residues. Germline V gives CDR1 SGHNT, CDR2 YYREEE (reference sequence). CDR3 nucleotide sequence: TGTGCCAGCATGACCGATGAGAGGGGGCCCCAAGAGACCCAGTACTTC. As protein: CASMTDERGPQETQYF.

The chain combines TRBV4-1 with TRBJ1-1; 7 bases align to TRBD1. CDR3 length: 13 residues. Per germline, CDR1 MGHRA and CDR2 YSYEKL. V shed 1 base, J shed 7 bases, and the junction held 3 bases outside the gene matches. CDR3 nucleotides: TGCGCCAGCAGCCAAGTGGGGGACAGTGAAGCTTTCTTT. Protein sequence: CASSQVGDSEAFF.

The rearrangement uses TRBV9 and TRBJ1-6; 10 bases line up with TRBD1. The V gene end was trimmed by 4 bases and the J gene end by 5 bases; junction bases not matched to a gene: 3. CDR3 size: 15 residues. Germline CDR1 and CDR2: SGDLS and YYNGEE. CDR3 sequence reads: CASSLGQGDNSPLHF. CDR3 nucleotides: TGTGCCAGCAGCCTCGGACAGGGGGATAATTCACCCCTCCACTTT.

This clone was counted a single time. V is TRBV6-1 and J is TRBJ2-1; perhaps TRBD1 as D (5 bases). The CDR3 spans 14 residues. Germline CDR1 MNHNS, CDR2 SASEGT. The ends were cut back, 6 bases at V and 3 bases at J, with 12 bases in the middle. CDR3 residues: CASSNEQGYNEQFF. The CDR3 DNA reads TGTGCCAGCAGCAACGAGCAGGGCTACAATGAGCAGTTCTTC.

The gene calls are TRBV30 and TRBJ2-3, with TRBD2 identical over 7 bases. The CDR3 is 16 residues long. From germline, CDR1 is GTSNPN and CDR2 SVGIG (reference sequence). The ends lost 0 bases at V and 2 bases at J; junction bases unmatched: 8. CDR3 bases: TGTGCCTGGAGTGTACTGGCTAGCGGAGACACAGATACGCAGTATTTT. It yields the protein CAWSVLASGDTDTQYF.

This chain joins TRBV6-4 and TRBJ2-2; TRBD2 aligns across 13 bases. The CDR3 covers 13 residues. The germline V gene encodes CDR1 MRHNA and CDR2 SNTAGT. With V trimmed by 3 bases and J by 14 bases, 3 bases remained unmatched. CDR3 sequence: CASSERLAGGLFF. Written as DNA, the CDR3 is TGTGCCAGCAGTGAGAGACTAGCGGGGGGCCTGTTTTTT.

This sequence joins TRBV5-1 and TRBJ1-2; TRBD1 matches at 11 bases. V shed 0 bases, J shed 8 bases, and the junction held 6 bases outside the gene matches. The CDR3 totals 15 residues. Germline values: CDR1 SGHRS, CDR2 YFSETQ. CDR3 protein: CASSLGDRGIGGYTF. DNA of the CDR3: TGCGCCAGCAGCTTGGGGGACAGGGGGATCGGAGGCTACACCTTC.

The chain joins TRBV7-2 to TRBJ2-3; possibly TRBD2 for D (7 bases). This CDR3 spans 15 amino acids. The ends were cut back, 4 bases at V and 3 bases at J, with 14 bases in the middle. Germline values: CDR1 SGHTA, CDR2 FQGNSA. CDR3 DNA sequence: TGTGCCAGCAGCTCAGGACTAGGGGGTACAGATACGCAGTATTTT. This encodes CASSSGLGGTDTQYF.

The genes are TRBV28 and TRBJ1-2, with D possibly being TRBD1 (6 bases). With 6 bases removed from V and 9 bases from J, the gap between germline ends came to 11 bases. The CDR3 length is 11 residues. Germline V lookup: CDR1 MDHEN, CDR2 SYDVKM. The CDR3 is CASRYRESYTF. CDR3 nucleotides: TGTGCCAGCAGATACAGGGAGAGCTACACCTTC.

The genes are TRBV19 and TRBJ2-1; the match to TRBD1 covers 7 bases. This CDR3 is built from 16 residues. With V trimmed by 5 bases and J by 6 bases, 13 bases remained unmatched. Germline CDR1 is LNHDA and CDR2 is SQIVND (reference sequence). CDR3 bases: TGTGCCAGTAGTGCAGCACAGGGGAGATGGGCCAATGAGCAGTTCTTC. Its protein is CASSAAQGRWANEQFF. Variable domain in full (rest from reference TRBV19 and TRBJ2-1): DGGITQSPKYLFRKEGQNVTLSCEQNLNHDAMYWYRQDPGQGLRLIYYSQIVNDFQKGDIAEGYSVSREKKESFPLTVTSAQKNPTAFYLCASSAAQGRWANEQFFGPGTRLTVL.

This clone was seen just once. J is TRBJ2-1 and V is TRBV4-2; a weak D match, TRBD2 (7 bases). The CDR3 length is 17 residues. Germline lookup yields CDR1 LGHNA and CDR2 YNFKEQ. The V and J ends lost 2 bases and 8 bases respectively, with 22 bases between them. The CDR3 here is CASSQTKGGPGRDEQFF. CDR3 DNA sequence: TGTGCCAGCAGCCAAACCAAGGGGGGGCCTGGTAGGGATGAGCAGTTCTTC.